This T cell receptor beta chain is drawn from a study of identical twins. Study-wide points: Invariant T cells like MAIT and iNKT could partly confound the zero-insertion analyses. Models underpredicted monozygotic twin sharing of out-of-frame TCR alpha.

The donors were all healthy and Caucasian. In TCRdb, the 5' RACE reads were re-called with MiXCR into one record per CDR3 protein. The sample lists 550,000 to 700,000 distinct CDR3 sequences, roughly 9.9% occurring once. This clonotype showed up many times. Its matching antigen is unknown. Germline V gene data show CDR1 as SGHRS and CDR2 as YFSETQ. This CDR3 contains 15 residues. V was pared by 7 bases and J by 1 base, with 4 bases of the junction left unmatched. The same specimen was also included in a second study, on yellow fever vaccine responses in identical twins. That report adds: Vaccine-induced T cell responses in twins were reportedly observed to appear partly convergent, partly personalized.

The TCR comes from a woman aged 18-35 years in good health. What was sequenced was PBMCs. The V and J genes are TRBV5-1 and TRBJ2-6, with TRBD1 identical over 8 bases. The CDR3 region has the DNA TGCGCCAGCCAAGGACAGGGTTCTGGGGCCAACGTCCTGACTTTC. Its translation: CASQGQGSGANVLTF.